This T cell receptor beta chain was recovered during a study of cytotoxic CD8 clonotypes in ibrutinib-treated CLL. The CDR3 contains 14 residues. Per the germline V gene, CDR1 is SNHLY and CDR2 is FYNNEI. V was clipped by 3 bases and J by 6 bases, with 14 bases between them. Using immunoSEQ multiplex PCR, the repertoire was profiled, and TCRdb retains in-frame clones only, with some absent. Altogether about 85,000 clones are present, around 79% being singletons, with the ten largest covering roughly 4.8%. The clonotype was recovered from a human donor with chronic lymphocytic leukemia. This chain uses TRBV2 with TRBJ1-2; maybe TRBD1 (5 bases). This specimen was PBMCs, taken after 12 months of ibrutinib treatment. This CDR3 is CASSEGRQGNGYTF. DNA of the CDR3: TGTGCCAGCAGTGAGGGTCGGCAGGGAAATGGCTACACCTTC.